The 24 T cell receptor beta chains given below trace back to one sample, sequenced in a study of cytomegalovirus exposure and HLA in healthy donors. This PCR relied on a set of 60 Vbeta primers and 13 Jbeta primers. TCRdb keeps only in-frame clones here, not all; method: immunoSEQ multiplex PCR. The sample records approximately 150,000 clones, 60% to 80% being singletons. The sample consisted of PBMCs. The receptors were gathered from a male donor in good health and CMV-seronegative.

The gene calls are TRBV7-9 and TRBJ2-1; D is undetermined. Trimming removed 5 bases at V and 9 bases at J, with 11 bases between. The length of the CDR3 is 12 residues. The germline gives CDR1 SEHNR, CDR2 FQNEAQ (reference sequence). CDR3 bases: TGTGCCAGCAGCCCTCCGCGGATTGAGCAGTTCTTC. The encoded protein is CASSPPRIEQFF.

This sequence joins TRBV5-1 and TRBJ1-1; a weak D match, TRBD1 (6 bases). Trimming took off 0 bases at V and 5 bases at J, with 11 bases between the two ends. This CDR3 is built from 14 residues. Germline-derived CDR1 and CDR2 are SGHRS and YFSETQ. In nucleotides, the CDR3 is TGCGCCAGCAGCTTGGGGGGGCCCGTAACTGAAGCTTTCTTT. Encoded protein: CASSLGGPVTEAFF.

This clone was observed a single time. This rearrangement joins TRBV7-9 to TRBJ1-2; TRBD1 is a possible D gene (5 bases). Germline CDR1 and CDR2: SEHNR and FQNEAQ (reference sequence). Trimming removed 5 bases from V and 5 bases from J, with 12 bases in between. The CDR3 has 13 residues. CDR3 region: CASSPAGLYGYTF. CDR3 DNA: TGTGCCAGCAGCCCAGCGGGACTTTATGGCTACACCTTC.

The rearrangement links TRBV2 to TRBJ2-2, with D possibly matching TRBD1 (6 bases). This CDR3 comprises 15 residues. The ends were cut back, 5 bases at V and 0 bases at J, with 10 bases in the middle. The V gene's germline CDR1 is SNHLY and CDR2 FYNNEI. CDR3 nucleotide sequence: TGTGCCAGCAGTTTCCAGGGGTCGAACACCGGGGAGCTGTTTTTT. This gives the protein CASSFQGSNTGELFF. Complete variable domain (other parts from reference TRBV2 and TRBJ2-2): EPEVTQTPSHQVTQMGQEVILRCVPISNHLYFYWYRQILGQKVEFLVSFYNNEISEKSEIFDDQFSVERPDGSNFTLKIRSTKLEDSAMYFCASSFQGSNTGELFFGEGSRLTVL.

The chain joins TRBV30 to TRBJ1-1; 8 bases agree with TRBD1. Germline V gene lookup returns CDR1 GTSNPN and CDR2 SVGIG (reference sequence). J was trimmed by 7 bases and V by 3 bases; bases with no gene match: 7. The CDR3 runs to 13 residues. The CDR3, as DNA: TGTGCCTGGAGCTCCGGGACAGGCCTTGAAGCTTTCTTT. Residues: CAWSSGTGLEAFF.

The CDR3 region has the DNA TGCAGCGTCAGGGACACTCAATCCGCCTACGAGCAGTACTTC. As protein: CSVRDTQSAYEQYF. The chain links TRBV29-1 to TRBJ2-7; a possible D gene is TRBD1 (6 bases). Germline CDR1 is SQVTM and CDR2 is ANQGSEA. Trimming left V 6 bases short and J 2 bases short, with 17 bases between. This CDR3 has 14 residues.

Points on this clone: The junction differs from germline at one of its ends, possibly a read error. The chain uses TRBV19 and TRBJ2-5, with 9 bases lining up with TRBD1. Germline loops: CDR1 LNHDA, CDR2 SQIVND (reference sequence). The CDR3 is 14 residues long. Written as DNA, the CDR3 is TGTGCCAGTAGTGCCCGGGACAGGGCCCGACCGACCCACTTC. Translation gives CASSARDRARPTHF. Based on the CDR3 plus reference TRBV19 and TRBJ2-5, the full variable domain is DGGITQSPKYLFRKEGQNVTLSCEQNLNHDAMYWYRQDPGQGLRLIYYSQIVNDFQKGDIAEGYSVSREKKESFPLTVTSAQKNPTAFYLCASSARDRARPTHFGPGTRLLVL.

This clone was recorded only once. The V gene is TRBV19, the J gene TRBJ1-2; maybe TRBD1 (5 bases). Germline V CDR1 and CDR2: LNHDA, SQIVND (reference sequence). The length of the CDR3 is 12 residues. Deletions cut 5 bases from V and 4 bases from J, with 8 bases between. The CDR3 coding sequence is TGTGCCAGTAGTGGGGCAGCCTATGGCTACACCTTC. Translating it yields CASSGAAYGYTF.

This clone appeared a single time. In DNA, the CDR3 is TGTGCCAGCAGCCTCCAGGGGGGCTGGTACAATGAGCAGTTCTTC. Translating it yields CASSLQGGWYNEQFF. This chain joins TRBV7-3 and TRBJ2-1; TRBD1 is a possible D gene (7 bases). The V gene lost 5 bases and the J gene lost 4 bases, with 15 bases spanning the gap. The CDR3 loop spans 15 amino acids. CDR1 is SGHTA and CDR2 is FQGTGA in the germline V gene.

Only a few counts were recorded for this clone. V is TRBV18 and J is TRBJ1-1; 7 bases agree with TRBD1. Trimming took 4 bases from V and 4 from J; bases not matched to a gene: 6. The CDR3 is 14 amino acids. CDR1 is KGHSH and CDR2 is LQKENI in the germline V gene. The DNA for the CDR3 is TGTGCCAGCTCACTGGCAGGGGGACTCACTGAAGCTTTCTTT. Protein: CASSLAGGLTEAFF.

The table lists this clone with a count of one. This chain's CDR3 is CASNYAGINTEAFF. DNA of the CDR3: TGTGCCAGCAATTATGCCGGGATAAACACTGAAGCTTTCTTT. V gene TRBV25-1 combines with J gene TRBJ1-1, with D hard to call. The germline V gene encodes CDR1 MGHDK and CDR2 SYGVNS. This CDR3 region has 14 residues. Trimming took off 7 bases at V and 2 bases at J, with 14 bases between the two ends. The entire variable domain, with the rest obtained from reference TRBV25-1 and TRBJ1-1, is as follows: EADIYQTPRYLVIGTGKKITLECSQTMGHDKMYWYQQDPGMELHLIHYSYGVNSTEKGDLSSESTVSRIRTEHFPLTLESARPSHTSQYLCASNYAGINTEAFFGQGTRLTVV.

The chain has TRBV19 and TRBJ2-5; 9 bases match TRBD1. With V trimmed by 3 bases and J by 5 bases, 4 bases remained unmatched. Per germline, CDR1 LNHDA and CDR2 SQIVND (reference sequence). The CDR3 length is 14 residues. In DNA, the CDR3 is TGTGCCAGTAGTATTGGGACAGGGCTGGAGACCCAGTACTTC. It encodes CASSIGTGLETQYF.

The J gene is TRBJ1-1, the V gene TRBV7-3, with D perhaps TRBD1 (5 bases). The CDR3 runs to 13 residues. Germline V lookup: CDR1 SGHTA, CDR2 FQGTGA. Trimming removed 5 bases from V and 5 bases from J, with 12 bases in between. The CDR3 coding sequence is TGTGCCAGCAGCATCAATGGGGGGACTGAAGCTTTCTTT. It translates to CASSINGGTEAFF.

The chain has TRBV15 and TRBJ2-3, with 7 nucleotides matching TRBD1. This CDR3 is 16 amino acids long. Unmatched junction bases numbered 11, after V lost 4 bases and J lost 4 bases. Germline V gene sequence: CDR1 LNHNV, CDR2 YYDKDF (reference sequence). CDR3 in DNA: TGTGCCACCAGCATCCCGACAGGGAGTCTAGCAGATACGCAGTATTTT. It translates to CATSIPTGSLADTQYF.

The rearrangement uses TRBV7-5 and TRBJ2-7; the D segment call TRBD1 is taken from the table without a DNA check. TRBV7-5 is a pseudogene locus. The CDR3 extends over 15 amino acids. The CDR3 sequence is CARTALDSYTYEQYF. The CDR3 DNA reads TGTGCCAGAACCGCATTGGACAGCTACACCTACGAGCAGTACTTC.

The rearrangement uses TRBV9 and TRBJ1-1; 8 bases fit TRBD1. Germline loops: CDR1 SGDLS, CDR2 YYNGEE. With V trimmed by 4 bases and J by 3 bases, 5 bases remained unmatched. This CDR3 contains 14 residues. The CDR3 is CASSPQGGDTEAFF. CDR3 nucleotides: TGTGCCAGCAGCCCACAGGGGGGGGACACTGAAGCTTTCTTT. Drawing the rest from reference TRBV9 and TRBJ1-1, the complete variable domain is DSGVTQTPKHLITATGQRVTLRCSPRSGDLSVYWYQQSLDQGLQFLIQYYNGEERAKGNILERFSAQQFPDLHSELNLSSLELGDSALYFCASSPQGGDTEAFFGQGTRLTVV.

The rearrangement links TRBV5-6 to TRBJ2-2, with TRBD2 as a possible D gene (6 bases). The length of the CDR3 is 14 residues. In germline, CDR1 is SGHDT, CDR2 YYEEEE. The germline V and J ends were trimmed by 3 bases and 2 bases, with 8 bases remaining between them. The CDR3 loop reads CASSSGTNTGELFF. For the CDR3, the DNA is TGTGCCAGCAGCTCCGGGACTAACACCGGGGAGCTGTTTTTT.

This sequence joins TRBV7-2 and TRBJ1-2; TRBD1 is a possible D gene (6 bases). V lost 1 base, J lost 7 bases, and 10 bases lay in between. This CDR3 spans 13 amino acids. Germline V CDR1 and CDR2: SGHTA, FQGNSA. Here the CDR3 DNA reads TGTGCCAGCAGCTTAGAGGCAGGGGTTGGCTACACCTTC. As protein: CASSLEAGVGYTF.

The J gene is TRBJ2-7, the V gene TRBV6-4, with 15 bases identical to TRBD2. The CDR3 sequence is 16 residues long. From germline, CDR1 is MRHNA and CDR2 SNTAGT. J gave up 6 bases and V 2 bases, and 5 bases lay outside the gene matches. DNA of the CDR3: TGTGCCAGCAGTGACCCAGGGACTAGCGGGGGGTTCGAGCAGTACTTC. Translating gives CASSDPGTSGGFEQYF.

The rearrangement uses TRBV15 and TRBJ2-5; 7 bases match TRBD2. The J call may be mistaken, given a closer DNA end match to TRBJ2-7. CDR3 size: 14 residues. The germline V gene encodes CDR1 LNHNV and CDR2 YYDKDF (reference sequence). The CDR3 spells CATSLGGSSYEQYF. The CDR3 bases are TGTGCCACCAGCTTGGGGGGGAGCTCCTACGAGCAGTACTTC.

The chain carries TRBV5-6 and TRBJ2-1, with 9 positions matching TRBD2. V lost 6 bases, J lost 5 bases, and 12 bases stayed unmatched. Germline lookup yields CDR1 SGHDT and CDR2 YYEEEE. The CDR3 runs to 16 residues. In DNA form, the CDR3 reads TGTGCCAGCACCCCGCGCGCGGGGGGGCCCCACAATGAGCAGTTCTTC. Translating gives CASTPRAGGPHNEQFF.

The genes are TRBV7-3 and TRBJ1-1, with TRBD1 identical over 9 bases. CDR3 length equals 17 residues. The ends lost 3 bases at V and 0 bases at J; junction bases unmatched: 8. From germline, CDR1 is SGHTA and CDR2 FQGTGA. CDR3 in DNA: TGTGCCAGCAGCTTTTCGGGGACAGGGCTCGTGAACACTGAAGCTTTCTTT. Encoded protein: CASSFSGTGLVNTEAFF.

The chain links TRBV5-4 to TRBJ2-2, with a weak D call TRBD2 (6 bases). Germline assignment: CDR1 SGHNT and CDR2 YYREEE (reference sequence). The ends were cut back, 1 base at V and 4 bases at J, with 11 bases in the middle. This CDR3 has 15 amino acids. CDR3 region: CASSLPMGGTGELFF. CDR3 sequence (DNA): TGTGCCAGCAGCTTGCCCATGGGGGGCACCGGGGAGCTGTTTTTT.

V usage is TRBV7-8 and J usage is TRBJ2-7, with D maybe TRBD2 (6 bases). This CDR3 contains 13 residues. Trimming removed 0 bases from V and 7 bases from J, with 10 bases in between. The germline gives CDR1 SGHVS, CDR2 FQNEAQ. This CDR3 is CASSLALAWEQYF. The CDR3 DNA follows: TGTGCCAGCAGCTTAGCTCTAGCGTGGGAGCAGTACTTC.